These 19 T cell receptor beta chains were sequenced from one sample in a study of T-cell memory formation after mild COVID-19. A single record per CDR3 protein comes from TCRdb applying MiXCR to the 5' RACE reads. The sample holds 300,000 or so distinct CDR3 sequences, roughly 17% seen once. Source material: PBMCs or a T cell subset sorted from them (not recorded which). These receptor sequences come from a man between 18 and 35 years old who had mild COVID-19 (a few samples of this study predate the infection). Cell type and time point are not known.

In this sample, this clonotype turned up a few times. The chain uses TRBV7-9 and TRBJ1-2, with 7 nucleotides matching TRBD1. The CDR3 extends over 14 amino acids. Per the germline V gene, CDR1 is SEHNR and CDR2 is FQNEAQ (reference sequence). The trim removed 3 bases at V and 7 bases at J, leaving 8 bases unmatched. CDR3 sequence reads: CASSLLGQTLGYTF. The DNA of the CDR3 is TGTGCCAGCAGCTTGTTGGGACAGACTCTTGGCTACACCTTC.

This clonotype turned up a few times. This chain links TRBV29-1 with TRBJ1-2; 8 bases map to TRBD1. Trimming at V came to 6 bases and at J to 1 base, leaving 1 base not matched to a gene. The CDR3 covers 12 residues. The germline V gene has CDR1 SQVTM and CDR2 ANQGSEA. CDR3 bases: TGCAGCGTCGGACAGGGTAACTATGGCTACACCTTC. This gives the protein CSVGQGNYGYTF.

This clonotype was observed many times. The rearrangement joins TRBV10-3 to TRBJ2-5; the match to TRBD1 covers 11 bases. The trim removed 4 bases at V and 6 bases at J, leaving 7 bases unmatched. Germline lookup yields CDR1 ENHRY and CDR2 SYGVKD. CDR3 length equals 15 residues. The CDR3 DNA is TGTGCCATCAGTGCCGGGGACAGGGGGTGGCAGACCCAGTACTTC. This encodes CAISAGDRGWQTQYF.

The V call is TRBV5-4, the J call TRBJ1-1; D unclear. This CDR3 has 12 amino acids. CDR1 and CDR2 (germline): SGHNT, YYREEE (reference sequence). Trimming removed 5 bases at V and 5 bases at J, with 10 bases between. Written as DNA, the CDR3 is TGTGCCAGCAGAATAGACTCGACTGAAGCTTTCTTT. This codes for CASRIDSTEAFF.

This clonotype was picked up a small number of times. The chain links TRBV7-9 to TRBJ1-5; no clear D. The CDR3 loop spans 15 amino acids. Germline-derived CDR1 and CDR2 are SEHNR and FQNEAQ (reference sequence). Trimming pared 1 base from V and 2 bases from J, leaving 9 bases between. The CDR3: CASSLVGSGNQPQHF. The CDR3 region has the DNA TGTGCCAGCAGCTTAGTAGGATCGGGCAATCAGCCCCAGCATTTT.

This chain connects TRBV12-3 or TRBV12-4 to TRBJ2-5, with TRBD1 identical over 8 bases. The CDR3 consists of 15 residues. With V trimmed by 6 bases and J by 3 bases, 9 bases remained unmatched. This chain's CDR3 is CASSPLTGEEETQYF. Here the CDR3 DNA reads TGTGCCAGCAGCCCATTGACAGGGGAGGAAGAGACCCAGTACTTC.

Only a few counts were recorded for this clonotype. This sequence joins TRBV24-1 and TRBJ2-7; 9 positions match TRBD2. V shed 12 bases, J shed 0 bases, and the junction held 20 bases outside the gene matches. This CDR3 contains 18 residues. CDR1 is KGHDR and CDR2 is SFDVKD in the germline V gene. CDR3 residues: CAVSTIDLAGASSYEQYV. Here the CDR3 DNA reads TGTGCCGTCTCGACTATAGACTTAGCGGGGGCGAGCTCCTACGAGCAGTACGTC.

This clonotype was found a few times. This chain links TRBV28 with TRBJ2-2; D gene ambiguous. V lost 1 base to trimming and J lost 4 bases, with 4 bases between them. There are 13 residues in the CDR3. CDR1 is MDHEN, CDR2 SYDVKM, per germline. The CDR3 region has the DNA TGTGCCAGCAGTTTATCCAGCACCGGGGAGCTGTTTTTT. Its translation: CASSLSSTGELFF. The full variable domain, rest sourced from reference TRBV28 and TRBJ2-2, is DVKVTQSSRYLVKRTGEKVFLECVQDMDHENMFWYRQDPGLGLRLIYFSYDVKMKEKGDIPEGYSVSREKKERFSLILESASTNQTSMYLCASSLSSTGELFFGEGSRLTVL.

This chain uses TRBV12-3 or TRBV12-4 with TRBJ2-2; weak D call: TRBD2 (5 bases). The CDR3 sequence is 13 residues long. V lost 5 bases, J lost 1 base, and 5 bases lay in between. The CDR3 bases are TGTGCCAGCAGTACTAGGAACACCGGGGAGCTGTTTTTT. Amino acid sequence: CASSTRNTGELFF.

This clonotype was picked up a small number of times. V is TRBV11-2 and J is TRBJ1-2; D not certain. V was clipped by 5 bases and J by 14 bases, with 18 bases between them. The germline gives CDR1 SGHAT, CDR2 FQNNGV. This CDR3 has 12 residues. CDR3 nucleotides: TGTGCCAGCAGCGTAAGGCGGGTGCCGAGGACCTTC. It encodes CASSVRRVPRTF.

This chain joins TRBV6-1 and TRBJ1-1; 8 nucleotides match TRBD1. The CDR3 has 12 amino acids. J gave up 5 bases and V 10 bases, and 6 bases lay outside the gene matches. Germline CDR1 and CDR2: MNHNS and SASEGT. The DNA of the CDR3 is TGTGCCATCTCACAGGGGGGAACTGAAGCTTTCTTT. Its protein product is CAISQGGTEAFF.

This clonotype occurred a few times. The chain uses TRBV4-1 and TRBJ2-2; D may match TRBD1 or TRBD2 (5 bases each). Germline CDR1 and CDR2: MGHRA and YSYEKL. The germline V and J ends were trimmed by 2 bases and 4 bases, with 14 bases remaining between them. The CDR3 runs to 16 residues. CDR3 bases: TGCGCCAGCAGCCAACGAGGGGCCCCGGGCACCGGGGAGCTGTTTTTT. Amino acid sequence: CASSQRGAPGTGELFF.

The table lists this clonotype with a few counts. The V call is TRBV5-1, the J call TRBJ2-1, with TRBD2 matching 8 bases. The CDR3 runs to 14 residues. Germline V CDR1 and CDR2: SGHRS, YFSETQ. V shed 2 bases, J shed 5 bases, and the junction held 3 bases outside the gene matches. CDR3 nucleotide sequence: TGCGCCAGCAGCTTTTTAGCGGGGAACAATGAGCAGTTCTTC. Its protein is CASSFLAGNNEQFF.

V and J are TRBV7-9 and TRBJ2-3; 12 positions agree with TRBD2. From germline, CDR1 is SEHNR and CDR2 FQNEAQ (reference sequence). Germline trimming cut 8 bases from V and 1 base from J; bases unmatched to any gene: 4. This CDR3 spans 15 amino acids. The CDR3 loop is CASLAGGHGTDTQYF. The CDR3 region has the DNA TGTGCCAGCCTAGCGGGGGGGCACGGCACAGATACGCAGTATTTT.

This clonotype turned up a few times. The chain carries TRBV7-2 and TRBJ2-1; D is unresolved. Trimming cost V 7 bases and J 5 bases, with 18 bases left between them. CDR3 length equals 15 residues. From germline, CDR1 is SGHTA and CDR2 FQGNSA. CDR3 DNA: TGTGCCAGCAAACCCAACTATAGGGTGGACAATGAGCAGTTCTTC. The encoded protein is CASKPNYRVDNEQFF.

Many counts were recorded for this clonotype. CDR3: CASSPHRGHQPQHF. In DNA, the CDR3 is TGTGCCAGCAGTCCCCACAGGGGTCATCAGCCCCAGCATTTT. The chain has TRBV6-6 and TRBJ1-5; 7 nucleotides line up with TRBD1. Germline CDR1 and CDR2: MNHNY and SVGAGI (reference sequence). CDR3 length: 14 residues. The ends lost 5 bases at V and 5 bases at J; junction bases unmatched: 6.

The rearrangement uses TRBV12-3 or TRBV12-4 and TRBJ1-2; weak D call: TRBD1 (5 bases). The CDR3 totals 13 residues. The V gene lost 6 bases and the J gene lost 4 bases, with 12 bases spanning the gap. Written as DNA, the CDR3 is TGTGCCAGCAGCCCCGACAGTTCCTATGGCTACACCTTC. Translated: CASSPDSSYGYTF.

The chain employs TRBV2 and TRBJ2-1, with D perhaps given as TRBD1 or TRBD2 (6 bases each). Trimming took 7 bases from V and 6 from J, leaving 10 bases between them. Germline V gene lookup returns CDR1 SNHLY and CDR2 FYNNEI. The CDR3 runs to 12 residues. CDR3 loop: CASIEGGNEQFF. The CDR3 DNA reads TGTGCCAGCATTGAGGGGGGCAATGAGCAGTTCTTC.

The CDR3 loop reads CASSRDVETQYF. The CDR3 nucleotides are TGTGCCAGCAGTCGGGATGTAGAGACCCAGTACTTC. V gene TRBV11-2 combines with J gene TRBJ2-5; perhaps TRBD2 as D (5 bases). This CDR3 contains 12 residues. From germline, CDR1 is SGHAT and CDR2 FQNNGV. Trimming left V 6 bases short and J 4 bases short, with 9 bases between.